This TCR beta chain was documented in a study of blood T cells in healthy people across ages. Isolated per sample were at least 7 million PBMCs. This clonotype has just a few counts. Together with a sample-barcoded 5' primer, a J-beta primer mix was included in a second PCR lasting about 6 to 12 cycles. Using its own MiXCR run on the 5' RACE reads, TCRdb lists one record per CDR3 protein. The data hold 660,000 or so distinct CDR3 sequences, with 45% to 65% observed a single time. V gave up 5 bases and J gave up 7 bases, with 23 bases separating them. This CDR3 has 15 amino acids. The germline gives CDR1 SQVTM, CDR2 ANQGSEA.

J is TRBJ1-2 and V is TRBV29-1; D is unresolved. The sequenced sample was blood. This TCR was recovered from a man aged 60 to 69 in good health. CDR3 in amino acids: CSVFHTGPDNLGYTF. In DNA, the CDR3 is TGCAGCGTTTTCCACACCGGGCCAGACAATCTTGGCTACACCTTC.